These 17 T cell receptor beta chains originate from one sample sequenced in a study of tumor-infiltrating lymphocytes in primary liver carcinoma. The researchers produced TCR beta cDNA from 450 to 600 ng total RNA with a constant-region primer. Investigators got TCR beta libraries out of three nested multiplex PCR rounds, done with slightly modified ARM-PCR. In the first two PCR rounds, TRBV1-TRBV30 forward primers were paired with a C-beta reverse primer, and each round lasted roughly 9 cycles. MiXCR, applied by TCRdb to the multiplex PCR reads, yields one record per CDR3 protein. The table lists about 210,000 distinct CDR3 sequences, about 65% of them singletons. Out of unsorted whole blood came the blood RNA, and germline DNA was extracted as well. Input material: peripheral blood. The receptors come from an older woman with primary liver carcinoma and hepatitis B virus infection.

A word on this clonotype: Since no conserved phenylalanine or tryptophan closes the CDR3, a read error is the likely cause. The rearrangement uses TRBV12-3 or TRBV12-4 and TRBJ2-1; a weak D match, TRBD2 (7 bases). The CDR3 is 15 residues long. V was trimmed by 6 bases and J by 7 bases, leaving 19 bases between them. Here the CDR3 reads CASRRGRGGSNEQFI. The CDR3 coding sequence is TGTGCCAGCAGGCGTGGTAGGGGGGGTTCAAATGAGCAGTTCATC.

V and J are TRBV6-1 and TRBJ2-2, with TRBD2 identical over 9 bases. The CDR3 is made up of 16 amino acids. Trimming removed 4 bases from V and 7 bases from J; junction bases left unmatched: 10. Germline CDR1 is MNHNS and CDR2 is SASEGT. The CDR3 coding sequence is TGTGCCAGCAGTGTCGAGGGACTAGCAAGGGGCGGGGAGCTGTTTTTT. Encoded protein: CASSVEGLARGGELFF.

This clonotype showed up many times. This rearrangement joins TRBV6-6 to TRBJ2-7; 9 bases fit TRBD2. The junction had 9 bases not matched to a gene; V was cut back by 7 bases and J by 2 bases. The CDR3 spans 15 residues. Germline CDR1 and CDR2: MNHNY and SVGAGI (reference sequence). Here the CDR3 DNA reads TGTGCCAGCACCTCCGGGCTAGCGGGACCCTACGAGCAGTACTTC. This sequence encodes CASTSGLAGPYEQYF.

In regard to this clonotype: Relative to the germline gene, one junction end is altered; a read error may explain this. The V and J genes are TRBV11-2 and TRBJ2-7, with 7 bases fitting TRBD1. From germline, CDR1 is SGHAT and CDR2 FQNNGV. The CDR3 spans 15 residues. The CDR3 DNA is TGTGTCAGCATAAGATCCGGGACAGTGACTGGCGAGCAGTACTTC. Amino acids: CVSIRSGTVTGEQYF.

The V and J genes are TRBV28 and TRBJ2-5, with 7 bases matching TRBD1. The trim removed 11 bases at V and 1 base at J, leaving 10 bases unmatched. CDR1 is MDHEN, CDR2 SYDVKM, per germline. CDR3 length: 14 residues. CDR3 in amino acids: CAPHSGDSQETQYF. The CDR3, as DNA: TGTGCCCCACATTCCGGGGACAGCCAAGAGACCCAGTACTTC.

In regard to this clonotype: A clone one base away is much larger, so this may be a read error. This chain connects TRBV5-5 to TRBJ2-1; maybe TRBD2 (5 bases). CDR1 and CDR2 from the germline V gene are SGHKS and YYEKEE (reference sequence). The length of the CDR3 is 14 residues. Trimming removed 1 base at V and 4 bases at J, with 9 bases between. The CDR3 coding sequence is TGTGCCAGCAGCTTGTGGGAGCCTTACAATGAGCAGTTCTTC. It encodes CASSLWEPYNEQFF.

In this sample, this clonotype turned up many times. The chain carries TRBV29-1 and TRBJ2-5; the match to TRBD2 covers 14 bases. Germline CDR1 SQVTM, CDR2 ANQGSEA. After removal of 4 bases from V and 5 bases from J, the junction contained 9 bases not matched to a gene. The length of the CDR3 is 16 residues. CDR3 in amino acids: CSVGGLAGVLLETQYF. In nucleotides, the CDR3 is TGCAGCGTTGGGGGACTAGCGGGAGTGCTCTTGGAGACCCAGTACTTC.

Worth noting for this clonotype: A much larger clone differs from this one at a single base, so this may be a read error. This rearrangement joins TRBV4-2 to TRBJ2-7, with TRBD1 matching over 9 bases. V trimming: 0 bases; J trimming: 4 bases; junction bases outside the gene matches: 10. Germline V lookup: CDR1 LGHNA, CDR2 YNFKEQ. The CDR3 is 17 amino acids. This CDR3 is CASSQDPVGQGSYEQYF. The CDR3 DNA reads TGTGCCAGCAGCCAAGATCCCGTGGGACAGGGTAGTTACGAGCAGTACTTC.

Comments on this clonotype: A much larger clone differs by one base, so this may be a read error. This CDR3 fails to terminate in the conserved phenylalanine or tryptophan, so it likely reflects a read error. V is TRBV7-8 and J is TRBJ2-6, with 7 bases identical to TRBD2. The CDR3 covers 18 residues. The junction had 8 bases not matched to a gene; V was cut back by 2 bases and J by 1 base. CDR1 and CDR2 from the germline V gene are SGHVS and FQNEAQ. Written as DNA, the CDR3 is TGTGCCAGCAGCTTATTTGCTAGCGGCGTGTCTGGGGCCAACGTCCTGACTATC. Its translation: CASSLFASGVSGANVLTI.

To note about this clonotype: Given a much more abundant clone one base away, this may be a read error. The chain employs TRBV6-6 and TRBJ2-7, with TRBD2 identical over 7 bases. The CDR3 loop spans 15 amino acids. Looked up from germline, CDR1 is MNHNY and CDR2 is SVGAGI (reference sequence). The CDR3, as DNA: TGTGCCAGCAGTTACCCGTTAGCGGGCAGGTACGAGCGGTACTTC. Translation: CASSYPLAGRYERYF.

Regarding this clonotype: A much larger clone lies a single base off, so this may be a read error. The rearrangement uses TRBV12-3 or TRBV12-4 and TRBJ1-1; D is possibly TRBD1 (5 bases). The CDR3 has 11 residues. The V end was cut by 10 bases, the J end by 4 bases, with 10 bases between. The CDR3 bases are TGTGCCAACAGGAAACTCACTGAAGCTTTCTTT. This encodes CANRKLTEAFF.

Remarks on this clonotype: Germline and junction disagree at one end, which may indicate a read error. The rearrangement joins TRBV7-9 to TRBJ1-1; D is unclear. The CDR3 is 15 residues long. Germline CDR1 and CDR2: SEHNR and FQNEAQ (reference sequence). Written as DNA, the CDR3 is TGTGCCAGCAGCTTATTTCCCCGAGTGAACACTGAAGCTCTCTTT. The encoded protein is CASSLFPRVNTEALF.

To note about this clonotype: Given a much more abundant clone one base away, this may be a read error. The chain employs TRBV4-1 and TRBJ2-5, with 15 bases aligning to TRBD2. From germline, CDR1 is MGHRA and CDR2 YSYEKL. The CDR3 length is 17 residues. CDR3 bases: TGCGCCTGCAGATCCGATATGGGACTAGCGGGAGGCGAGACCCAGTACTTC. Translation: CACRSDMGLAGGETQYF.

As regards this clonotype: One end of the junction does not line up with germline, which may come from a read error. The gene calls are TRBV11-3 and TRBJ2-1, with a tentative D call TRBD2 (5 bases). Germline V gene lookup returns CDR1 SGHNT and CDR2 YENEEA. This CDR3 contains 15 residues. DNA of the CDR3: TGTGCCGGCAGCTTGGCAGCGGCTGCCCGGTGTGAGCAGTTCTTC. Protein sequence: CAGSLAAAARCEQFF.

Of note for this clonotype: Being one base from a much bigger clone, this may be a read error. The chain combines TRBV11-1 with TRBJ2-7; possible D gene TRBD1, 6 bases. From germline, CDR1 is SGHAT and CDR2 FQDESV (reference sequence). This CDR3 region has 11 residues. The chain's CDR3 is CDGTGKDEQYF. The CDR3 nucleotides read TGTGACGGCACAGGGAAGGATGAGCAGTACTTC. The full variable domain, rest sourced from reference TRBV11-1 and TRBJ2-7, is EAEVAQSPRYKITEKSQAVAFWCDPISGHATLYWYRQILGQGPELLVQFQDESVVDDSQLPKDRFSAERLKGVDSTLKIQPAELGDSAMYLCDGTGKDEQYFGPGTRLTVT.

On this clonotype: A much larger clonotype is one base distant, so this may be a read error. The gene calls are TRBV6-6 and TRBJ1-2; TRBD1 might be the D (6 bases). Per the germline V gene, CDR1 is MNHNY and CDR2 is SVGAGI (reference sequence). CDR3 length: 15 amino acids. CDR3 loop: CTSSYGAGANYGYTF. The CDR3 DNA reads TGTACCAGCAGTTACGGGGCAGGGGCTAACTATGGCTACACCTTC.

A remark on this clonotype: The junction shows a germline mismatch at one end, possibly a read error. The rearrangement links TRBV2 to TRBJ1-1, with unresolved D. The CDR3 is made up of 11 amino acids. From germline, CDR1 is SNHLY and CDR2 FYNNEI. The CDR3, as DNA: TGTGCCAGCGGACTAAACACTGGAGCTTTCTTT. This encodes CASGLNTGAFF.